This T cell receptor (beta chain) originates from a study of T cells expressing NK-cell markers. About the research overall: HCMV serostatus: most of the eight sequenced donors positive, one negative. Study outcomes and limitations: Among several donors, these clonotypes also ranked first in the CD3+CD56-NKG2C+ fraction. Clones of NKG2C+ T cells that had expanded were of unclear HCMV specificity. Each of over 5 donors carried dominant NKG2C+ clonotypes accounting for about 1.0-8% of CD8+ T cells.

This CDR3 has 14 residues. Germline V gene lookup returns CDR1 ENHRY and CDR2 SYGVKD. Points on this clonotype: The target antigen is unknown.

TCRdb reprocessed the 5' RACE reads, with one entry per CDR3 protein and no DNA. This sample's table has about 300,000 distinct CDR3 sequences. The sequenced sample was blood T cells: a sorted CD56 or NKG2C T cell subset, CD4+ or CD8+ T cells, or bulk PBMC T cells (not recorded which). The chain links TRBV10-3 to TRBJ2-7. The sequence derives from a woman aged 18 to 75 in good health. The chain's CDR3 is CAISEPYPAYEQYF.